This T cell receptor beta chain was sequenced in a study of blood T cell repertoires in COVID-19. Germline CDR1 and CDR2: LNHNV and YYDKDF (reference sequence). This CDR3 is built from 15 residues. Trimming took off 0 bases at V and 5 bases at J, with 13 bases between the two ends. Source study methods: By means of reference gene primer amplification, nucleated cell counts were estimated. Method: immunoSEQ multiplex PCR; TCRdb's copy keeps in-frame clones and lacks some. Clone size and V and J calls were adopted from that table, with D and trimming inferred from the DNA. Here the sample spans 180,000 or so clones, approximately 85% being singletons.

The TCR sequence derives from a woman aged 55-70 years with acute or convalescent COVID-19. The chain recombines TRBV15 with TRBJ2-5, with D perhaps matching TRBD2 (7 bases). Sequenced material: peripheral blood. CDR3 region: CATSRDGGGSETQYF. Here the CDR3 DNA reads TGTGCCACCAGCAGAGATGGGGGCGGGAGCGAGACCCAGTACTTC.